This T cell receptor (beta chain) originates from a study of OX40 agonist ivuxolimab in advanced cancers. The CDR3 covers 17 residues. CDR1 and CDR2 (germline): SEHNR, FQNEAQ (reference sequence). The germline V and J ends were trimmed by 0 bases and 6 bases, with 18 bases remaining between them. Assay used: immunoSEQ multiplex PCR; TCRdb lists only in-frame clones, some missing. The sample yields about 50,000 clones, 60% to 80% seen once. Blood draws occurred at baseline, cycle 4 day 1, and cycle 7 day 1. The sequences come from CD4+ or CD8+ T cells sorted from blood, collected in a trial of the OX40 agonist ivuxolimab. This chain uses TRBV7-9 with TRBJ1-5; tentative D call: TRBD1 (5 bases). The sequence came from an adult with an advanced solid tumor such as melanoma, head and neck, liver or kidney cancer. CDR3 residues: CASSLATGPGGAQPQHF. The CDR3 DNA reads TGTGCCAGCAGCTTAGCAACTGGACCCGGAGGGGCTCAGCCCCAGCATTTT. Full variable domain (rest looked up from reference TRBV7-9 and TRBJ1-5): DTGVSQNPRHKITKRGQNVTFRCDPISEHNRLYWYRQTLGQGPEFLTYFQNEAQLEKSRLLSDRFSAERPKGSFSTLEIQRTEQGDSAMYLCASSLATGPGGAQPQHFGDGTRLSIL.